Listed below are T cell receptor beta chains from one sample, sequenced in a study of identical twins. One entry per CDR3 protein, called by TCRdb with MiXCR from the 5' RACE reads. Here the sample spans a few hundred thousand distinct CDR3 sequences, 9.5% to 10% being singletons. The data also belong to a second study, concerning yellow fever vaccine responses in identical twins.

Sequenced sample: PBMCs. The receptors shown here come from a woman aged 18-29 years in good health. CDR3s include the opening cysteine and the closing phenylalanine or tryptophan. A D gene is named only where the DNA matches it firmly. A row's size may be missing; if present it is once, few, many or a size class.

D gene | J gene | V gene | clone size | CDR3 protein | CDR3 DNA
NA | TRBJ2-5 | TRBV5-1 | many | CASSLEGVRVETQYF | TGCGCCAGCAGCTTGGAGGGCGTCAGGGTAGAGACCCAGTACTTC
NA | TRBJ2-1 | TRBV12-3/TRBV12-4 | NA | CASSAVNEQFF | TGTGCCAGCAGTGCGGTCAATGAGCAGTTCTTC
NA | TRBJ1-6 | TRBV4-3 | few | CASSQLAGSRSPLHF | TGCGCCAGCAGCCAATTAGCGGGCTCGCGCTCACCCCTCCACTTT
NA | TRBJ2-3 | TRBV20-1 | few | CSARGLLFTDTQYF | TGCAGTGCTAGGGGACTCCTCTTCACAGATACGCAGTATTTT
NA | TRBJ2-1 | TRBV7-2 | many | CASSPPEISYNEQFF | TGTGCCAGCAGCCCCCCAGAGATCTCCTACAATGAGCAGTTCTTC
NA | TRBJ1-2 | TRBV6-5 | few | CASSYTRTRGLHYGYTF | TGTGCCAGCAGTTACACCCGTACGCGAGGCCTTCACTATGGCTACACCTTC
TRBD1 | TRBJ2-7 | TRBV29-1 | many | CSVEGQGGYEQYF | TGCAGCGTGGAGGGACAGGGAGGATACGAGCAGTACTTC
NA | TRBJ2-7 | TRBV5-1 | NA | CASSPGSGGYEQYF | TGCGCCAGCAGCCCGGGTTCTGGGGGCTACGAGCAGTACTTC
NA | TRBJ2-7 | TRBV29-1 | few | CSVVPGANYEQYF | TGCAGCGTTGTACCAGGGGCAAACTACGAGCAGTACTTC
TRBD2 | TRBJ2-7 | TRBV7-2 | NA | CASSWVTSGIYEQYF | TGTGCCAGCAGCTGGGTGACTAGCGGGATATACGAGCAGTACTTC
NA | TRBJ2-3 | TRBV4-3 | once | CASCQARGTDTQYF | TGCGCCAGCTGCCAAGCTCGGGGGACAGATACGCAGTATTTT
TRBD2 | TRBJ2-7 | TRBV6-5 | few | CASSYAGTSGRARSYEQYF | TGTGCCAGCAGTTACGCCGGGACTAGCGGGAGGGCCCGGTCCTACGAGCAGTACTTC
NA | TRBJ2-1 | TRBV20-1 | many | CSARTAAAIGQFF | TGCAGTGCTAGGACGGCGGCAGCGATAGGTCAGTTCTTC
TRBD1 | TRBJ2-7 | TRBV20-1 | NA | CSARSGQGVYEQYF | TGCAGTGCTAGGTCGGGACAGGGGGTATACGAGCAGTACTTC
NA | TRBJ2-1 | TRBV20-1 | many | CSAHHNEQFF | TGCAGTGCCCACCATAATGAGCAGTTCTTC
NA | TRBJ1-2 | TRBV10-3 | few | CAISESSAVYGYTF | TGTGCCATCAGTGAGTCGTCAGCTGTGTATGGCTACACCTTC
NA | TRBJ2-2 | TRBV6-1 | few | CASRRGGQTGELFF | TGTGCCAGCAGGAGGGGGGGGCAGACCGGGGAGCTGTTTTTT
NA | TRBJ2-5 | TRBV7-9 | many | CASNQLEFQETQYF | TGTGCCAGCAACCAACTAGAGTTTCAAGAGACCCAGTACTTC
NA | TRBJ2-2 | TRBV29-1 | few | CSVVWSNTGELFF | TGCAGCGTTGTATGGAGTAACACCGGGGAGCTGTTTTTT
TRBD2 | TRBJ2-5 | TRBV7-9 | many | CASSDRTSGSKPSTQYF | TGTGCCAGCAGCGACCGGACTAGCGGCTCCAAGCCGAGCACCCAGTACTTC
TRBD2 | TRBJ2-7 | TRBV27 | few | CASSSYTTGGEQYF | TGTGCCAGCAGTTCCTACACCACGGGAGGCGAGCAGTACTTC
TRBD1 | TRBJ2-7 | TRBV29-1 | NA | CSLGQIMMRLYEQYF | TGCAGCCTGGGACAGATTATGATGAGACTATACGAGCAGTACTTC
TRBD1 | TRBJ1-4 | TRBV29-1 | many | CSVRTGDHEKLFF | TGCAGCGTCAGGACAGGGGATCATGAAAAACTGTTTTTT
NA | TRBJ2-7 | TRBV28 | NA | CASSPGSWEQYF | TGTGCCAGCAGTCCGGGGTCTTGGGAGCAGTACTTC
TRBD1 | TRBJ2-5 | TRBV7-8 | NA | CASRSTGVQETQYF | TGTGCCAGCAGGTCAACAGGGGTCCAAGAGACCCAGTACTTC
NA | TRBJ2-5 | TRBV4-3 | few | CASSQDGRSGETQYF | TGCGCCAGCAGCCAAGACGGACGGTCCGGGGAGACCCAGTACTTC